This paragraph covers one T cell receptor (beta chain) sequence. This sample is drawn from a study of CD8+ T cells in alopecia areata. Investigators isolated RNA and reverse transcribed it into cDNA to act as the sequencing template. TCRdb's copy holds only in-frame clones and misses some; the assay was immunoSEQ multiplex PCR. Of roughly 150,000 clones in the sample, 87% were seen once. Sequencing was performed on CD8+ T cells sorted from blood, taken at week 0. This receptor was obtained from a human donor with alopecia areata.

The CDR3 DNA reads as TGTGCCAGCACCCGGACAGGCTCCAGTGAGCAGTTCTTC. Translation: CASTRTGSSEQFF. This chain connects TRBV5-4 to TRBJ2-1; 7 positions agree with TRBD1. The V gene end was trimmed by 6 bases and the J gene end by 9 bases; junction bases not matched to a gene: 9. Germline V gives CDR1 SGHNT, CDR2 YYREEE (reference sequence). This CDR3 contains 13 residues.